This T cell receptor (beta chain) was recovered during a study of blood T cell repertoires in COVID-19. Study-level information: PBMCs, B-cell-depleted T cells, or T cells were the source of the cDNA or gDNA that made up the material.

Recovery meant two consecutive negative NP/OP PCR tests, professional clearance, or resolved symptoms. Profiled with immunoSEQ multiplex PCR; TCRdb holds only in-frame clones, not every one. The table records 200,000 to 250,000 clones, approximately 82% of them present only once. CDR1 and CDR2 from the germline V gene are MDHEN and SYDVKM. V lost 3 bases and J lost 0, with 6 bases in between. CDR3 length: 14 amino acids. The sequenced material came from PBMCs or T cells enriched from blood (not recorded which). This clonotype was sampled from a man aged 35 to 55 who had recovered from COVID-19. The chain uses TRBV28 and TRBJ1-3; D ambiguous. The CDR3 loop is CASSFSYSGNTIYF. In DNA, the CDR3 is TGTGCCAGCAGTTTCTCCTACTCTGGAAACACCATATATTTT. Looking up the rest from reference TRBV28 and TRBJ1-3 gives the full variable domain: DVKVTQSSRYLVKRTGEKVFLECVQDMDHENMFWYRQDPGLGLRLIYFSYDVKMKEKGDIPEGYSVSREKKERFSLILESASTNQTSMYLCASSFSYSGNTIYFGEGSWLTVV.